Below are 12 T cell receptor beta chains sequenced from a single sample in a study of shared clonotypes between healthy human individuals. Sequenced by immunoSEQ multiplex PCR; TCRdb stores in-frame clones only, minus some. This table holds a few hundred thousand clones, about 70% found once. The specimen sequenced was memory CD4+ T cells sorted from blood. Stated subset: CD45RA-negative fraction. Receptor source: a man aged 25-40 years in good health.

The chain links TRBV25-1 to TRBJ2-7; 11 bases line up with TRBD2. Germline CDR1 reads MGHDK; CDR2 reads SYGVNS. Trimming at V came to 3 bases and at J to 6 bases, leaving 16 bases not matched to a gene. The CDR3 runs 18 residues. CDR3 nucleotide sequence: TGTGCCAGCAGTGATCCACTAGCGGGAGTTCTCGTTTCGGGCGAGCAGTACTTC. Encoded protein: CASSDPLAGVLVSGEQYF.

The chain is built from TRBV7-6 and TRBJ1-3; D remains unclear. Germline CDR1 is SGHVS and CDR2 is FNYEAQ. This CDR3 comprises 15 residues. V lost 1 base to trimming and J lost 3 bases, with 10 bases between them. CDR3 loop: CASSLGPGFGNTIYF. As DNA, the CDR3 is TGTGCCAGCAGCTTAGGTCCAGGCTTTGGAAACACCATATATTTT.

This clone was detected a few times. The chain has TRBV6-1 and TRBJ1-1, with 7 bases fitting TRBD1. Germline loops: CDR1 MNHNS, CDR2 SASEGT. V lost 10 bases to trimming and J lost 5 bases; unmatched junction nucleotides: 10. CDR3 size: 13 residues. CDR3 region: CATAAQGQTEAFF. DNA of the CDR3: TGTGCCACCGCGGCCCAGGGACAGACTGAAGCTTTCTTT.

This rearrangement joins TRBV10-1 to TRBJ2-1, with 8 positions matching TRBD2. J was trimmed by 5 bases and V by 6 bases; bases with no gene match: 12. The CDR3 covers 16 residues. The germline CDR1 and CDR2 sequences are WNHNN and SYGVQD (reference sequence). CDR3 sequence: CASSQKVLAGNNEQFF. In DNA, the CDR3 is TGCGCCAGCAGCCAGAAGGTTTTAGCGGGAAACAATGAGCAGTTCTTC.

This clone came up once. The gene calls are TRBV19 and TRBJ2-7; 12 nucleotides line up with TRBD2. The CDR3 is 18 amino acids. CDR1 is LNHDA and CDR2 is SQIVND in the germline V gene (reference sequence). V lost 6 bases to trimming and J lost 0 bases; unmatched junction nucleotides: 12. The CDR3 sequence is CASSTNARTSGTSYEQYF. CDR3 in DNA: TGTGCCAGTAGCACGAACGCCCGGACTAGCGGGACCTCCTACGAGCAGTACTTC.

The V gene is TRBV19, the J gene TRBJ1-1; D gene unclear. V dropped 3 bases and J dropped 0 bases, with 11 bases sitting between them. The CDR3 totals 15 residues. Germline V gives CDR1 LNHDA, CDR2 SQIVND (reference sequence). The CDR3 DNA reads TGTGCCAGTAGTATCGGAAGGGCCATGAACACTGAAGCTTTCTTT. Translating it yields CASSIGRAMNTEAFF.

Remarks on this clone: The same CDR3 can be traced to other DNA sequences in this sample. The chain carries TRBV11-2 and TRBJ1-2; no clear D gene. Germline V lookup: CDR1 SGHAT, CDR2 FQNNGV. The CDR3 loop spans 12 amino acids. Trimming removed 0 bases from V and 5 bases from J, with 4 bases in between. CDR3 region: CASSLDGYGYTF. The CDR3 nucleotides are TGTGCCAGCAGCTTAGACGGGTATGGCTACACCTTC. The whole variable domain, filled in from reference TRBV11-2 and TRBJ1-2, reads EAGVAQSPRYKIIEKRQSVAFWCNPISGHATLYWYQQILGQGPKLLIQFQNNGVVDDSQLPKDRFSAERLKGVDSTLKIQPAKLEDSAVYLCASSLDGYGYTFGSGTRLTVV.

V usage is TRBV4-3 and J usage is TRBJ1-5; maybe TRBD1 (5 bases). In germline, CDR1 is LGHNA, CDR2 YSLEER. V was pared by 0 bases and J by 0 bases, with 9 bases between. The CDR3 runs 16 residues. In nucleotides, the CDR3 is TGCGCCAGCAGCCAAGATCTGACAGCTAGCAATCAGCCCCAGCATTTT. Its translation: CASSQDLTASNQPQHF.

This clone has a handful of counts. DNA of the CDR3: TGTGCCAGCAGTCCCCGGACTAGCGGGGGGGAGACCCAGTACTTC. Protein product: CASSPRTSGGETQYF. The genes are TRBV28 and TRBJ2-5; 14 nucleotides match TRBD2. Germline V CDR1 and CDR2: MDHEN, SYDVKM. V was pared by 5 bases and J by 5 bases, with 4 bases of the junction left unmatched. The CDR3 runs to 15 residues. Based on the CDR3 plus reference TRBV28 and TRBJ2-5, the full variable domain is DVKVTQSSRYLVKRTGEKVFLECVQDMDHENMFWYRQDPGLGLRLIYFSYDVKMKEKGDIPEGYSVSREKKERFSLILESASTNQTSMYLCASSPRTSGGETQYFGPGTRLLVL.

The chain couples TRBV7-9 to TRBJ1-5, with TRBD1 matching over 7 bases. CDR3 length equals 14 residues. Germline V lookup: CDR1 SEHNR, CDR2 FQNEAQ (reference sequence). The V and J ends lost 1 base and 8 bases, in that order; junction bases with no gene match: 5. CDR3 protein: CASSLDRGQEPQHF. CDR3 nucleotides: TGTGCCAGCAGCTTAGACAGGGGCCAGGAGCCCCAGCATTTT.

The sample holds a few counts of this clone. This sequence joins TRBV30 and TRBJ2-3, with D unresolved. The V end was cut by 1 base, the J end by 7 bases, with 9 bases between. Looked up from germline, CDR1 is GTSNPN and CDR2 is SVGIG (reference sequence). This CDR3 has 12 amino acids. CDR3 sequence: CAWSALLYTQYF. CDR3 bases: TGTGCCTGGAGTGCACTCCTCTATACGCAGTATTTT.

The chain combines TRBV6-5 with TRBJ2-7; no clear D. Trimming cost V 7 bases and J 0 bases, with 10 bases left between them. Germline CDR1 reads MNHEY; CDR2 reads SVGAGI. The CDR3 length is 13 residues. CDR3 region: CASNLGSSYEQYF. The CDR3 nucleotides read TGTGCCAGCAACCTAGGGTCCTCCTACGAGCAGTACTTC.